This T cell receptor beta chain emerged from a study of cytomegalovirus exposure and HLA in healthy donors. Study-level points and caveats: The study dropped some indistinguishable V segments, TRBV6-2 and TRBV6-3 among them.

Notes on this clone: The antigen remains unidentified.

The CDR3 is made up of 15 amino acids. Germline values: CDR1 SGHDT, CDR2 YYEEEE. The V gene end was trimmed by 4 bases and the J gene end by 7 bases; junction bases not matched to a gene: 12. Researchers ran the PCR with 60 Vbeta and 13 Jbeta primers. Clones were read by immunoSEQ multiplex PCR, and TCRdb kept only the in-frame ones, dropping some. The sample shows more than 110,000 clones, around 80% of them seen only once. Sequenced input: PBMCs. The J gene is TRBJ2-7, the V gene TRBV5-6, with TRBD2 identical over 9 bases. The TCR sequence derives from a man aged 40-55 years in good health and CMV-seropositive. The chain's CDR3 is CASSPFSGSTKEQYF. In nucleotides, the CDR3 is TGTGCCAGCAGCCCTTTTAGCGGGAGTACGAAAGAGCAGTACTTC.